Below, one T cell receptor beta chain is given with its context. Its antigen is not known. The length of the CDR3 is 18 residues. The V and J ends lost 6 bases and 3 bases, in that order; junction bases with no gene match: 17. The germline V gene encodes CDR1 WNHNN and CDR2 SYGVQD (reference sequence). The data belong to a study of OX40 agonist ivuxolimab in advanced cancers. On the study more broadly: Administration of intravenous ivuxolimab to patients occurred every 2 weeks at 0.01 to 10 mg/kg.

The protocol was immunoSEQ multiplex PCR, while the TCRdb copy is restricted to in-frame clones and leaves out a portion. The sample consists of around 60,000 clones, approximately 84% of them appearing once. Study findings and constraints: Dose levels from 0.1 to 3.0 mg/kg saw CD4+ and CD8+ blood T cells expand clonally by week 6.

The specimen comprised CD4+ or CD8+ T cells sorted from blood, sampled in a trial of the OX40 agonist ivuxolimab. The clonotype was recovered from an adult with an advanced solid tumor such as melanoma, head and neck, liver or kidney cancer. The V and J genes are TRBV10-1 and TRBJ2-5, with 9 bases aligning to TRBD1. CDR3 sequence: CASRDVSGQGIEEETQYF. The DNA for the CDR3 is TGCGCCAGCAGGGATGTTTCGGGACAGGGTATTGAGGAAGAGACCCAGTACTTC.